These 26 T cell receptor beta chains share one sample of origin, sequenced in a study of cytomegalovirus exposure and HLA in healthy donors. Researchers ran the PCR with 60 Vbeta and 13 Jbeta primers. The protocol was immunoSEQ multiplex PCR, while the TCRdb copy is restricted to in-frame clones and leaves out a portion. The table lists 120,000 or so clones, around 70% of them singletons. Sequences were obtained from PBMCs. The receptors stem from a woman in her thirties or forties in good health and CMV-seronegative.

The CDR3 protein is CASSWTGQGAETQYF. DNA for the CDR3: TGTGCCAGCAGCTGGACGGGACAGGGGGCCGAGACCCAGTACTTC. The chain uses TRBV11-1 and TRBJ2-5; 12 bases align to TRBD1. This CDR3 region has 15 residues. CDR1 is SGHAT and CDR2 is FQDESV in the germline V gene (reference sequence). The J segment lost 5 bases and the V segment lost 4 bases, leaving 5 bases of the junction unmatched.

This chain connects TRBV6-5 to TRBJ2-7, with TRBD2 identical over 8 bases. The V segment lost 4 bases and the J segment 2 bases; nucleotides outside the gene matches: 7. CDR3 length equals 15 residues. Germline V gives CDR1 MNHEY, CDR2 SVGAGI. CDR3 sequence reads: CASSSRGSGAYEQYF. The DNA of the CDR3 is TGTGCCAGCAGTTCCCGGGGTAGCGGGGCCTACGAGCAGTACTTC.

The chain uses TRBV27 and TRBJ2-1; 11 bases match TRBD2. In germline, CDR1 is MNHEY, CDR2 SMNVEV (reference sequence). Trimming removed 6 bases from V and 6 bases from J; junction bases left unmatched: 7. The CDR3 runs 15 residues. The CDR3 bases are TGTGCCAGCAGCTTACCGGGACTAGCGGCCAATGAGCAGTTCTTC. Its translation: CASSLPGLAANEQFF.

J is TRBJ1-2 and V is TRBV6-6; perhaps TRBD1 as D (5 bases). Germline V CDR1 and CDR2: MNHNY, SVGAGI (reference sequence). The CDR3 contains 14 residues. V was pared by 7 bases and J by 8 bases, with 20 bases between. The CDR3 sequence is CASTRRGGGYGYTF. The DNA of the CDR3 is TGTGCCAGCACCCGACGCGGCGGGGGTTACGGCTACACCTTC.

The V call is TRBV9, the J call TRBJ1-2; D is undetermined. The CDR3 length is 14 residues. Trimming cost V 2 bases and J 4 bases, with 12 bases left between them. Germline V gene sequence: CDR1 SGDLS, CDR2 YYNGEE. In nucleotides, the CDR3 is TGTGCCAGCAGCGTTTTGGATGAGGGCTATGGCTACACCTTC. Encoded protein: CASSVLDEGYGYTF. Looking up the rest from reference TRBV9 and TRBJ1-2 gives the full variable domain: DSGVTQTPKHLITATGQRVTLRCSPRSGDLSVYWYQQSLDQGLQFLIQYYNGEERAKGNILERFSAQQFPDLHSELNLSSLELGDSALYFCASSVLDEGYGYTFGSGTRLTVV.

This rearrangement joins TRBV6-1 to TRBJ1-2; D is unresolved. V was clipped by 2 bases and J by 1 base, with 11 bases between them. The CDR3 runs 15 residues. Germline V CDR1 and CDR2: MNHNS, SASEGT. CDR3 protein: CASSETPGLNYGYTF. Here the CDR3 DNA reads TGTGCCAGCAGTGAAACCCCTGGGCTTAACTATGGCTACACCTTC.

This clone was seen repeatedly, ten times or more. Different DNA sequences within this sample yield the same CDR3. The chain combines TRBV6-4 with TRBJ2-3; D perhaps matches TRBD2 (6 bases). This CDR3 is 15 amino acids long. CDR1 is MRHNA, CDR2 SNTAGT, per germline. Trimming took 0 bases from V and 0 from J, leaving 7 bases between them. CDR3 sequence: CASSDSGGSTDTQYF. CDR3 sequence (DNA): TGTGCCAGCAGTGACTCGGGGGGTAGCACAGATACGCAGTATTTT.

V is TRBV7-2 and J is TRBJ2-1, with D perhaps matching TRBD2 (7 bases). CDR3 length equals 17 residues. V was pared by 2 bases and J by 5 bases, with 19 bases between. Germline-derived CDR1 and CDR2 are SGHTA and FQGNSA. CDR3 DNA sequence: TGTGCCAGCAGCTTACGGGGGTGGGGGAGGGGGGACAATGAGCAGTTCTTC. This gives the protein CASSLRGWGRGDNEQFF.

This chain uses TRBV2 with TRBJ2-3; D remains ambiguous. The CDR3 runs 14 residues. Germline lookup yields CDR1 SNHLY and CDR2 FYNNEI. Trimming removed 5 bases from V and 1 base from J, with 10 bases in between. DNA for the CDR3: TGTGCCAGCAGTCCTCAACTACGCACAGATACGCAGTATTTT. Its protein is CASSPQLRTDTQYF.

Concerning this clone itself: A junction end diverges from the germline sequence, so it may reflect a read error. This chain links TRBV7-8 with TRBJ2-7; a weak D match, TRBD2 (7 bases). CDR3 size: 16 residues. The V gene's germline CDR1 is SGHVS and CDR2 FQNEAQ. The CDR3 DNA follows: TGTGCCAGCAGCCCCGAAGGGGGGCGGGGGAACTACGAGCAGTATTTC. Residues: CASSPEGGRGNYEQYF.

The CDR3 sequence is CASSAHGGSGATDTQYF. The CDR3 DNA is TGTGCCAGCAGCGCACACGGGGGCAGCGGGGCCACAGATACGCAGTATTTT. This rearrangement joins TRBV9 to TRBJ2-3, with D possibly matching TRBD2 (7 bases). The CDR3 length is 17 residues. The germline CDR1 and CDR2 sequences are SGDLS and YYNGEE. With 3 bases removed from V and 2 bases from J, the gap between germline ends came to 19 bases.

The rearrangement links TRBV29-1 to TRBJ1-2, with D possibly being TRBD1 (6 bases). Germline CDR1 reads SQVTM; CDR2 reads ANQGSEA. This CDR3 is 14 amino acids long. The germline V and J ends were trimmed by 3 bases and 7 bases, with 18 bases remaining between them. CDR3 nucleotides: TGCAGCGTTGACGACCGGACAGCAGGCCTTGGCTACACCTTC. Translated, it gives CSVDDRTAGLGYTF. The full variable domain, completed using reference TRBV29-1 and TRBJ1-2, is SAVISQKPSRDICQRGTSLTIQCQVDSQVTMMFWYRQQPGQSLTLIATANQGSEATYESGFVIDKFPISRPNLTFSTLTVSNMSPEDSSIYLCSVDDRTAGLGYTFGSGTRLTVV.

In this sample, this clone turned up a few times. V usage is TRBV19 and J usage is TRBJ1-4, with a tentative D call TRBD1 (6 bases). This CDR3 spans 14 amino acids. V was shortened by 7 bases and J by 3 bases, with 12 bases between the two germline ends. From germline, CDR1 is LNHDA and CDR2 SQIVND (reference sequence). CDR3 nucleotides: TGTGCCAGTAAAAACAGGGTGGCTAATGAAAAACTGTTTTTT. Translation: CASKNRVANEKLFF.

The rearrangement links TRBV30 to TRBJ2-2; TRBD1 agrees at 8 bases. CDR3 length equals 13 residues. V lost 8 bases, J lost 6 bases, and 8 bases stayed unmatched. The germline V gene encodes CDR1 GTSNPN and CDR2 SVGIG (reference sequence). The CDR3 DNA follows: TGTGCCCAGGACAGGGTGGAATCCGGGGAGCTGTTTTTT. This codes for CAQDRVESGELFF.

This chain uses TRBV9 with TRBJ1-2, with 9 bases identical to TRBD1. J was trimmed by 8 bases and V by 3 bases; bases with no gene match: 17. Germline V lookup: CDR1 SGDLS, CDR2 YYNGEE. This CDR3 region has 17 residues. Here the CDR3 DNA reads TGTGCCAGCAGCGGAACAGGGGGCGCGGTATCATTCGGAGGCTACACCTTC. Encoded protein: CASSGTGGAVSFGGYTF.

The chain links TRBV7-2 to TRBJ1-2; a weak D match, TRBD1 (5 bases). This CDR3 has 13 amino acids. The germline gives CDR1 SGHTA, CDR2 FQGNSA. Trimming cost V 4 bases and J 4 bases, with 10 bases left between them. The CDR3 DNA reads as TGTGCCAGCAGCTCCACAGGAACCTATGGCTACACCTTC. Protein: CASSSTGTYGYTF.

This sequence joins TRBV7-2 and TRBJ2-5; D not certain. The CDR3 contains 13 residues. The germline V gene has CDR1 SGHTA and CDR2 FQGNSA. V was pared by 5 bases and J by 0 bases, with 7 bases between. The CDR3 loop reads CASSGRNQETQYF. The CDR3 nucleotides read TGTGCCAGCAGCGGCAGAAACCAAGAGACCCAGTACTTC.

V gene TRBV6-1 combines with J gene TRBJ1-2; 7 bases map to TRBD1. The CDR3 runs to 13 residues. The ends lost 3 bases at V and 8 bases at J; junction bases unmatched: 6. Germline V gene sequence: CDR1 MNHNS, CDR2 SASEGT. The CDR3 coding sequence is TGTGCCAGCAGTGAGTGGGACAGTGCGGGCTACACCTTC. Protein: CASSEWDSAGYTF.

V usage is TRBV9 and J usage is TRBJ2-2; D uncertain. The ends were cut back, 0 bases at V and 7 bases at J, with 7 bases in the middle. The germline gives CDR1 SGDLS, CDR2 YYNGEE. The CDR3 sequence is 13 residues long. The CDR3 here is CASSVATIGELFF. The CDR3 coding sequence is TGTGCCAGCAGCGTAGCGACAATCGGGGAGCTGTTTTTT.

Note on this clone: The sample holds other DNA sequences that translate to the same CDR3. This rearrangement joins TRBV29-1 to TRBJ1-2, with unresolved D. This CDR3 is built from 10 residues. Germline CDR1 is SQVTM and CDR2 is ANQGSEA. The ends were cut back, 6 bases at V and 7 bases at J, with 9 bases in the middle. The CDR3 protein is CSVDSGGYTF. CDR3 sequence (DNA): TGCAGCGTGGACTCGGGTGGCTACACCTTC.

The chain carries TRBV4-3 and TRBJ2-3; 9 bases line up with TRBD1. V shed 3 bases and J 2 bases; nucleotides not matched to a gene: 9. The germline CDR1 and CDR2 sequences are LGHNA and YSLEER. This CDR3 is 17 amino acids long. CDR3: CASSHGTGRTDTDTQYF. In DNA, the CDR3 is TGCGCCAGCAGCCACGGGACAGGGAGAACCGACACAGATACGCAGTATTTT.

The rearrangement uses TRBV7-9 and TRBJ2-1; 10 nucleotides line up with TRBD1. The CDR3 sequence is 15 residues long. V lost 3 bases and J lost 1; bases outside the gene matches: 0. Germline assignment: CDR1 SEHNR and CDR2 FQNEAQ (reference sequence). CDR3 amino acids: CASSLDRGSYNEQFF. DNA for the CDR3: TGTGCCAGCAGCTTGGACAGGGGGTCCTACAATGAGCAGTTCTTC.

The chain is built from TRBV7-2 and TRBJ2-5; TRBD2 matches at 11 bases. Germline V gene lookup returns CDR1 SGHTA and CDR2 FQGNSA. This CDR3 spans 13 amino acids. J gave up 7 bases and V 5 bases, and 3 bases lay outside the gene matches. DNA for the CDR3: TGTGCCAGCAGCAACGGACTAGCGGGGACCCAGTACTTC. Amino acid sequence: CASSNGLAGTQYF.

The chain combines TRBV10-3 with TRBJ2-1; 9 bases map to TRBD2. The germline V gene has CDR1 ENHRY and CDR2 SYGVKD. The CDR3 has 14 amino acids. J was trimmed by 5 bases and V by 9 bases; bases with no gene match: 8. The DNA of the CDR3 is TGTGCCATTACCGGAGCGGGGGGCCACAATGAGCAGTTCTTC. Translation gives CAITGAGGHNEQFF.

This sequence joins TRBV23-1 and TRBJ2-1, with a tentative D call TRBD2 (5 bases). TRBV23-1 is an ORF; its function is uncertain. The CDR3 loop spans 17 amino acids. The V end was cut by 1 base, the J end by 6 bases, with 19 bases between. CDR3: CASSQWYESEGLNEQFF. The CDR3 DNA reads as TGCGCCAGCAGTCAATGGTACGAAAGTGAGGGCCTCAATGAGCAGTTCTTC.

The V call is TRBV7-2, the J call TRBJ2-5; 12 bases map to TRBD2. V was clipped by 2 bases and J by 5 bases; unmatched bases: 6. Looked up from germline, CDR1 is SGHTA and CDR2 is FQGNSA. This CDR3 has 16 amino acids. CDR3 region: CASSLSSGTSGETQYF. In DNA form, the CDR3 reads TGTGCCAGCAGCTTAAGCAGCGGGACTAGCGGGGAGACCCAGTACTTC.